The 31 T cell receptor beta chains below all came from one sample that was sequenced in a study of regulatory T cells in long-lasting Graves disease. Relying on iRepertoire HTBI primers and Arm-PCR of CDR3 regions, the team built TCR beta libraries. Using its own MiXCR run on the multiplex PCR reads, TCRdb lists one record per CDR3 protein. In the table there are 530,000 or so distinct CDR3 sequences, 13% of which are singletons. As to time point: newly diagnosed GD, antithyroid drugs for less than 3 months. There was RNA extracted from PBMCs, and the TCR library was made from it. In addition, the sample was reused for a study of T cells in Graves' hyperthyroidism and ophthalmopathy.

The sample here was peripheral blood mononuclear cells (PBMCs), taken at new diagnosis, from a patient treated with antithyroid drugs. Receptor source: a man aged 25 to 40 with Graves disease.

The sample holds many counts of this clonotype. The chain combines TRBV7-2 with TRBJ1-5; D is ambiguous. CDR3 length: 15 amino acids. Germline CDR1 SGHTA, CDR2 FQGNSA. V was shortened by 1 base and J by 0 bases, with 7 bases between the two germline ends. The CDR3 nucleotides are TGTGCCAGCAGCTTAGGGGGAGTTAGCAATCAGCCCCAGCATTTT. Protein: CASSLGGVSNQPQHF. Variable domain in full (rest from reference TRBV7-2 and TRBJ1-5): GAGVSQSPSNKVTEKGKDVELRCDPISGHTALYWYRQSLGQGLEFLIYFQGNSAPDKSGLPSDRFSAERTGGSVSTLTIQRTQQEDSAVYLCASSLGGVSNQPQHFGDGTRLSIL.

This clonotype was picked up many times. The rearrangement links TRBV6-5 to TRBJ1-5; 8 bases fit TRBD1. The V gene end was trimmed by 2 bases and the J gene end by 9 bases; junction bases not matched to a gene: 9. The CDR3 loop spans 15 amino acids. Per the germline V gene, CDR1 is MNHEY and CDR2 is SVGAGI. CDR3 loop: CASSYPGTGRRPQHF. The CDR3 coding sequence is TGTGCCAGCAGTTACCCAGGGACAGGCCGACGGCCCCAGCATTTT.

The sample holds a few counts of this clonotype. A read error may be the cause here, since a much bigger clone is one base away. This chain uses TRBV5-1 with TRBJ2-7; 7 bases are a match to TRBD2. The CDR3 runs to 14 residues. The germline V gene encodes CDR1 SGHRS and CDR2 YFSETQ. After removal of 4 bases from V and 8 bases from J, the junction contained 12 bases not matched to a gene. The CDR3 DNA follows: TGCGCCAGCAGCCCCGGCCCAGCGGGAACTCAGCAGTACTTC. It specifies CASSPGPAGTQQYF.

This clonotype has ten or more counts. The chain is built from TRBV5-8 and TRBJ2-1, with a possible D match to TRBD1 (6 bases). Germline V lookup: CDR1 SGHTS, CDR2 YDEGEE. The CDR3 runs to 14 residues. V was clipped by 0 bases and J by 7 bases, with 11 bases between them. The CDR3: CASSLAQGWNEQFF. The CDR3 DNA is TGTGCCAGCAGCTTGGCACAGGGATGGAATGAGCAGTTCTTC.

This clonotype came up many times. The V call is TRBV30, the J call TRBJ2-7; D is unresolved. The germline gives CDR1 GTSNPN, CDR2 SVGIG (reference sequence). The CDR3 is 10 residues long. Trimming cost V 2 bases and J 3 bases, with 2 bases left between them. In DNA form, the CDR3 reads TGTGCCTGGAGTTTCTACGAGCAGTACTTC. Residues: CAWSFYEQYF. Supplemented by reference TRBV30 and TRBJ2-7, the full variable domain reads SQTIHQWPATLVQPVGSPLSLECTVEGTSNPNLYWYRQAAGRGLQLLFYSVGIGQISSEVPQNLSASRPQDRQFILSSKKLLLSDSGFYLCAWSFYEQYFGPGTRLTVT.

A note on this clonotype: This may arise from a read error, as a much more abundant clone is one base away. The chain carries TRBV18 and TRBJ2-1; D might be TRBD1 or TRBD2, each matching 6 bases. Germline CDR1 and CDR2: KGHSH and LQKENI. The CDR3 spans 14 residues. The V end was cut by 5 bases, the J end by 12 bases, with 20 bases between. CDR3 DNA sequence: TGTGCCAGCTCATCCGGGGCCGGAGGGGGTGGGCAGTTCTTC. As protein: CASSSGAGGGGQFF.

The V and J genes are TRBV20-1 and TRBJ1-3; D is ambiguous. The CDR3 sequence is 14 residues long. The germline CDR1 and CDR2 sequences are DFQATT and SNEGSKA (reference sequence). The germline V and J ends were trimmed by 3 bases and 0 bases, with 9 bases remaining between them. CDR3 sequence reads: CSARILSSGNTIYF. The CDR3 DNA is TGCAGTGCTAGGATTTTGAGCTCTGGAAACACCATATATTTT.

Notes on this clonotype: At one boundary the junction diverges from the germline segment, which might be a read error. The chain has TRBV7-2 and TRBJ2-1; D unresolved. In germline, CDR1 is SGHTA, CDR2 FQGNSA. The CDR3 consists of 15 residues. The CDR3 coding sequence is TGCGCCAGCAGCCAAGAGGTGATCCCTTACAATGAGCAGTTCTTC. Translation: CASSQEVIPYNEQFF.

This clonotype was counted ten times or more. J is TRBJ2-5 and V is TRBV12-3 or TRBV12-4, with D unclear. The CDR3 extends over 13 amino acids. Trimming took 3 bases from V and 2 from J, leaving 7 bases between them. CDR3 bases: TGTGCCAGCAGTTTCAGGTCTCAAGAGACCCAGTACTTC. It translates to CASSFRSQETQYF.

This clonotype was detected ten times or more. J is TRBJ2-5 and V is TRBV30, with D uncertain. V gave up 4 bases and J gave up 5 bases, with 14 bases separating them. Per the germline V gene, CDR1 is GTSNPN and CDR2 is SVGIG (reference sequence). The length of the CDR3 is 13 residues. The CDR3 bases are TGTGCCTGGACCCGTTGGGCGCGGGAGACCCAGTACTTC. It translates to CAWTRWARETQYF.

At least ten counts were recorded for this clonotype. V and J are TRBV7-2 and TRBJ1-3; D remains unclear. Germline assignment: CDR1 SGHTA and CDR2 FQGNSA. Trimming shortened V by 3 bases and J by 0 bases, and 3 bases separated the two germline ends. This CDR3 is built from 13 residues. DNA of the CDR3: TGTGCCAGCAGCTTTGTCTCTGGAAACACCATATATTTT. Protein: CASSFVSGNTIYF.

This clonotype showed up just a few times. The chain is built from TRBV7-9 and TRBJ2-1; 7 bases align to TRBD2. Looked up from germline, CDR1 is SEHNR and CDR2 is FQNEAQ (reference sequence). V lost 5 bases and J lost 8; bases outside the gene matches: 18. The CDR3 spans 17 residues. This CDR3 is CASSQYPGGRARDEQFF. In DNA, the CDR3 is TGTGCCAGCAGCCAATACCCTGGGGGGAGGGCCAGGGATGAGCAGTTCTTC.

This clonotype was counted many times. The CDR3 DNA reads as TGTGCCAGCAGAAAACTAGCGGGGGCATACAATGAGCAGTTCTTC. This gives the protein CASRKLAGAYNEQFF. V usage is TRBV11-2 and J usage is TRBJ2-1; 11 bases agree with TRBD2. CDR3 length: 15 amino acids. Germline lookup yields CDR1 SGHAT and CDR2 FQNNGV. The V gene end was trimmed by 6 bases and the J gene end by 4 bases; junction bases not matched to a gene: 5.

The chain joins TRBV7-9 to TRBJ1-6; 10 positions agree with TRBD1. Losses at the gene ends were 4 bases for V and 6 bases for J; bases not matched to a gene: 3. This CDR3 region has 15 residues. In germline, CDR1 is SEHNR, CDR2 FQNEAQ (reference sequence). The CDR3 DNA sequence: TGTGCCAGCAGCTCCAGGGACAGGGGTAATTCACCCCTCCACTTT. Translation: CASSSRDRGNSPLHF.

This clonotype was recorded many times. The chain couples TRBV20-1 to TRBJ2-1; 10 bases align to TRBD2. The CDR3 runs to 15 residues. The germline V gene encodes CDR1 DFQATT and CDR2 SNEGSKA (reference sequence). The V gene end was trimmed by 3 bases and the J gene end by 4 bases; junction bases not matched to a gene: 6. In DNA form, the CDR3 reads TGCAGTGCTAGTGCCAGCGGGAGGGGGTACAATGAGCAGTTCTTC. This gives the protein CSASASGRGYNEQFF.

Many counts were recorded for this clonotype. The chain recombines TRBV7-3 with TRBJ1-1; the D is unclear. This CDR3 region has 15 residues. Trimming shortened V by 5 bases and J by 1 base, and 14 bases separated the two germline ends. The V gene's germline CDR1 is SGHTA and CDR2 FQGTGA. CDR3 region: CASSLSRTKNTEAFF. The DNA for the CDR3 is TGTGCCAGCAGCCTCTCACGGACGAAGAACACTGAAGCTTTCTTT.

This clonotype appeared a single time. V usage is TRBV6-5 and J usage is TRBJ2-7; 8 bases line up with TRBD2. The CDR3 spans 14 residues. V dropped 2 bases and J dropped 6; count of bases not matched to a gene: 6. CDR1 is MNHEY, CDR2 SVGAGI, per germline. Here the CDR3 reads CASSYRSGSSEQYF. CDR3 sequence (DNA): TGTGCCAGCAGTTACAGAAGCGGGAGCAGCGAGCAGTACTTC.

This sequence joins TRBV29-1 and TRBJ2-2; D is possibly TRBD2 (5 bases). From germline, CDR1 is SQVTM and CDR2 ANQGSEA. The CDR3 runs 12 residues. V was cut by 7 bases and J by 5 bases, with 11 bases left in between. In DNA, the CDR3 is TGCAGCGCCTCTCGAGGGACCGGGGAGCTGTTTTTT. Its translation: CSASRGTGELFF.

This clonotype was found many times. The CDR3 spells CASSSVAGRTSYEQYF. In DNA form, the CDR3 reads TGTGCCAGCAGCTCGGTAGCGGGGCGGACCTCCTACGAGCAGTACTTC. The chain combines TRBV11-2 with TRBJ2-7, with 8 bases fitting TRBD2. Per germline, CDR1 SGHAT and CDR2 FQNNGV. The V segment lost 4 bases and the J segment 0 bases; nucleotides outside the gene matches: 8. The CDR3 consists of 16 residues. Together with reference TRBV11-2 and TRBJ2-7, the CDR3 gives the full variable domain: EAGVAQSPRYKIIEKRQSVAFWCNPISGHATLYWYQQILGQGPKLLIQFQNNGVVDDSQLPKDRFSAERLKGVDSTLKIQPAKLEDSAVYLCASSSVAGRTSYEQYFGPGTRLTVT.

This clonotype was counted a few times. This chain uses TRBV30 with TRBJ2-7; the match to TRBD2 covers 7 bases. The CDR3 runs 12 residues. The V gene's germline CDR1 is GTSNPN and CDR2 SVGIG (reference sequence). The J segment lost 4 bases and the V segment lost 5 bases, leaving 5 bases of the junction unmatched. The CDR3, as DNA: TGTGCCTGGGCGGGAGTTTCATACGAGCAGTACTTC. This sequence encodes CAWAGVSYEQYF.

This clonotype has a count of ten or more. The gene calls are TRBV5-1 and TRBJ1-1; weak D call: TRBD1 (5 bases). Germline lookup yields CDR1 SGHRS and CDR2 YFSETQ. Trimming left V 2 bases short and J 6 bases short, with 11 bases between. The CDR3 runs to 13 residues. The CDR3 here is CASSLGVVAEAFF. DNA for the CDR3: TGCGCCAGCAGCTTAGGGGTTGTCGCTGAAGCTTTCTTT.

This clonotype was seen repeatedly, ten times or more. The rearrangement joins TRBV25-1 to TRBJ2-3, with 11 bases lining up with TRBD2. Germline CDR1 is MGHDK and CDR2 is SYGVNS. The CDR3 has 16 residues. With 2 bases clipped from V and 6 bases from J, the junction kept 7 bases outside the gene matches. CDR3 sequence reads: CASSEIAGGIGDTQYF. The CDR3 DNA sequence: TGTGCCAGCAGTGAAATAGCGGGGGGGATTGGGGATACGCAGTATTTT.

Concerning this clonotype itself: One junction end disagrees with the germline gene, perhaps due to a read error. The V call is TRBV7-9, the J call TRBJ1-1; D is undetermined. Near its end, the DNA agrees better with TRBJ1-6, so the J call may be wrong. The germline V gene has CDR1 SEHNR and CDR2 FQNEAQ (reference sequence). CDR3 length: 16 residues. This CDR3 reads CASSPGFSSHNSPLHF. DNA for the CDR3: TGTGCCAGCAGCCCGGGCTTTAGCTCCCATAATTCACCCCTCCACTTT.

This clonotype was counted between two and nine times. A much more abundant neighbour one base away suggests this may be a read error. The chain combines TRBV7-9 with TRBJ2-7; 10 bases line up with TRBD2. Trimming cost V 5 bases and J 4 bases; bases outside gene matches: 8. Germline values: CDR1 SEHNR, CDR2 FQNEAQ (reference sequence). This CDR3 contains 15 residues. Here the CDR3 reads CASSPGPAGGYEQYF. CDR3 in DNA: TGTGCCAGCAGCCCGGGACCAGCGGGAGGGTACGAGCAGTACTTC.

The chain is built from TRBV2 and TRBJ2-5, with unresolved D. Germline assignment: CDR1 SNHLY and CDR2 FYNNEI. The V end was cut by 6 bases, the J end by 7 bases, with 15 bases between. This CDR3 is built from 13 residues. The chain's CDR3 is CASSEDLSATQYF. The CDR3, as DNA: TGTGCCAGCAGCGAGGATCTCTCGGCGACCCAGTACTTC.

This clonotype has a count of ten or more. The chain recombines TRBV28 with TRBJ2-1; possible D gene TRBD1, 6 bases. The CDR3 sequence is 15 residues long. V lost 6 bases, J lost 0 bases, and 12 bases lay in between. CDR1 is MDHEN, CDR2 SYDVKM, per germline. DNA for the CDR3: TGTGCCAGCAGACTGCAGGGGAGCTCCTACAATGAGCAGTTCTTC. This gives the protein CASRLQGSSYNEQFF.

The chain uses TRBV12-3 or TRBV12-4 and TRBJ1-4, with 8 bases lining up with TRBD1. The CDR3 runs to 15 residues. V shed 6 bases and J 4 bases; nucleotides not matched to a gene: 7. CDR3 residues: CASSRGQGSNEKLFF. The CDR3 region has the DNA TGTGCCAGCAGCCGAGGACAGGGCAGTAATGAAAAACTGTTTTTT.

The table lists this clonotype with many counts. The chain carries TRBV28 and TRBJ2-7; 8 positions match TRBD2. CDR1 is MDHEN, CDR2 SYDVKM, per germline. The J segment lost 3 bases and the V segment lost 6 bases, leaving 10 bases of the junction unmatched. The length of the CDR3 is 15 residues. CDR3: CASSPDSGSDYEQYF. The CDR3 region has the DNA TGTGCCAGCAGCCCCGACAGCGGGAGTGACTACGAGCAGTACTTC.

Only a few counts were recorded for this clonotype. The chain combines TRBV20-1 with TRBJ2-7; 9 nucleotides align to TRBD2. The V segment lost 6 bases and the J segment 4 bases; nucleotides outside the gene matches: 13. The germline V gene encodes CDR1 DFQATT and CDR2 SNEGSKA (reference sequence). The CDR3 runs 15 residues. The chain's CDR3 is CSAPPVVAGVYEQYF. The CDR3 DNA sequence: TGCAGTGCCCCCCCAGTGGTAGCGGGAGTATACGAGCAGTACTTC.

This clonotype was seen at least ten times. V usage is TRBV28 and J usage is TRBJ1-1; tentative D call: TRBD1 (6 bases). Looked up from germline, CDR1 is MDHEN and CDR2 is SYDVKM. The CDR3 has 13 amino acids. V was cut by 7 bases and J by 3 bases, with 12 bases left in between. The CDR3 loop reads CASTKTGYTEAFF. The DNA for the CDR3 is TGTGCCAGCACGAAAACAGGGTACACTGAAGCTTTCTTT. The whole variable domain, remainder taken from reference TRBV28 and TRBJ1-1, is DVKVTQSSRYLVKRTGEKVFLECVQDMDHENMFWYRQDPGLGLRLIYFSYDVKMKEKGDIPEGYSVSREKKERFSLILESASTNQTSMYLCASTKTGYTEAFFGQGTRLTVV.

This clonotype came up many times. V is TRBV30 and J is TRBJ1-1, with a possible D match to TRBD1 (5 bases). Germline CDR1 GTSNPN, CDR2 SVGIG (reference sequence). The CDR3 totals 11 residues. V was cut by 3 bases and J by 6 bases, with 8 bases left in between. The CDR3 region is CAWRGVAEAFF. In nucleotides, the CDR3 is TGTGCCTGGAGGGGGGTGGCTGAAGCTTTCTTT.